This record concerns one T cell receptor (beta chain) sequence. Its antigen is still unknown. A universal primer site arose from template switching, and cDNA bore unique molecular identifiers. TCRdb re-called the 5' RACE reads with MiXCR, one entry per CDR3 protein. The table records hundreds of thousands of distinct CDR3 sequences, 12% of them present only once. The record originates from a study of identical twins. Study-wide findings and caveats: Invariant cells of the MAIT and iNKT types might have partly distorted the zero-insertion analyses. Recombination models fit unrelated individuals' TCR alpha sharing but underestimated twins'.

With 6 bases clipped from V and 6 bases from J, the junction kept 11 bases outside the gene matches. This CDR3 comprises 16 residues. CDR1 and CDR2 from the germline V gene are SNHLY and FYNNEI. These same records also appear under a second study, on yellow fever vaccine responses in identical twins.

The genes are TRBV2 and TRBJ2-1, with 10 bases lining up with TRBD2. The origin of this receptor is a young woman in good health. Sequenced sample: PBMCs. As DNA, the CDR3 is TGTGCCAGCAGCCCCTCCGGACTAGCGGTGTTCAATGAGCAGTTCTTC. This codes for CASSPSGLAVFNEQFF.